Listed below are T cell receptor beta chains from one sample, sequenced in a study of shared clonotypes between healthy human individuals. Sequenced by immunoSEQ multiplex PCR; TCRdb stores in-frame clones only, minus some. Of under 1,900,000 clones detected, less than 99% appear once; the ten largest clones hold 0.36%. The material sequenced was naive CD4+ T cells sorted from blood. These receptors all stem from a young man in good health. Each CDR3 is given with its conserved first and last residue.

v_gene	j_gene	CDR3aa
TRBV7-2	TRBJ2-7	CASTPGLAGGTAYEQYF
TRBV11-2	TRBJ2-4	CASSPGGLALAKNIQYF
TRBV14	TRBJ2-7	CASSLGQGPTYEQYF
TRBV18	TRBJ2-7	CASSPVSGSSPTYEQYF
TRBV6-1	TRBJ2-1	CASSDPGLSLGPSNEQFF
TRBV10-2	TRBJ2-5	CASSDSATQYF
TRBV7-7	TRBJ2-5	CASSPPAGRQETQYF
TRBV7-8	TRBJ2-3	CASSFATGGGIDTQYF
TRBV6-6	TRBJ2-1	CATLSAGVKDEQFF
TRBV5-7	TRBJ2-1	CASSWSWYGLYNEQFF
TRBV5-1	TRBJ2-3	CASSLRGADTQYF
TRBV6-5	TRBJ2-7	CARKPGLKFSYEQYF
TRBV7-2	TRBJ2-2	CASSLYQGSGELFF
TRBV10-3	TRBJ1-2	CAISDPRTGGIYGYTF
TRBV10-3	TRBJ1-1	CAISAGVDTEAFF